This T cell receptor (beta chain) originates from a study of shared clonotypes between healthy human individuals. Replicate PCRs from sorted subsets contained around 200 ng DNA, which is 30,000 to 35,000 T cell genomes. Under the authors' procedure: ImmunoSEQ yielded junction-only sequences lacking quality scores, so filtering differed. Sequenced by immunoSEQ multiplex PCR; TCRdb stores in-frame clones only, minus some. V, J and clone size are those of that table, while D and trimming were read from the DNA. Of roughly 1.4 million clones in the sample, roughly 98.5% are singletons; the top ten hold 0.36%. Germline V gene data show CDR1 as SNHLY and CDR2 as FYNNEI. This CDR3 comprises 15 residues. Trimming cost V 1 base and J 4 bases; bases outside gene matches: 5. Broader study findings: A handful of donors held about 5% of naive CD4 clonotypes in common. Naive subsets tended to show greater estimated richness than memory subsets.

With respect to this clone: What it recognizes is unknown.

The origin of this receptor is a young man in good health. The sample consisted of naive CD4+ T cells sorted from blood. Subset reported: CD45RA+ positively selected. The chain recombines TRBV2 with TRBJ2-5, with TRBD2 identical over 8 bases. The chain's CDR3 is CASSEELAGGETQYF. In DNA, the CDR3 is TGTGCCAGCAGTGAAGAGCTAGCGGGCGGAGAGACCCAGTACTTC.